These 11 T cell receptor beta chains were sequenced from one sample in a study of regulatory T cells in long-lasting Graves disease. According to the study, TCR beta libraries were built with iRepertoire HTBI primers and CDR3-region Arm-PCR. TCRdb redid the calling of the multiplex PCR reads with MiXCR, one entry per CDR3 protein. The repertoire holds some 250,000 distinct CDR3 sequences, with around 18% as singletons. The time point here: newly diagnosed GD, antithyroid drugs for less than 3 months. RNA from PBMCs was the source of the TCR library. The same sample was also used in a study of T cells in Graves' hyperthyroidism and ophthalmopathy.

Sample: peripheral blood mononuclear cells (PBMCs), taken at new diagnosis, from a patient treated with antithyroid drugs. These receptors were obtained from a woman aged 30 to 39 with Graves disease.

This clonotype has at least ten counts. V gene TRBV11-2 combines with J gene TRBJ1-3; no clear D gene. Germline-derived CDR1 and CDR2 are SGHAT and FQNNGV. V was pared by 5 bases and J by 4 bases, with 6 bases between. CDR3 length: 12 residues. The CDR3 coding sequence is TGTGCCAGCAGCCCACCGGGAAACACCATATATTTT. It is translated as CASSPPGNTIYF.

Ten or more counts support this clonotype. The chain employs TRBV5-1 and TRBJ1-3, with 8 bases lining up with TRBD1. After removal of 4 bases from V and 2 bases from J, the junction contained 5 bases not matched to a gene. This CDR3 region has 15 residues. Germline V gene sequence: CDR1 SGHRS, CDR2 YFSETQ. The CDR3 nucleotides read TGCGCCAGCAGCCCGACAGGGGATCCTGGAAACACCATATATTTT. It is translated as CASSPTGDPGNTIYF.

The chain is built from TRBV27 and TRBJ1-2, with no clear D. The V end was cut by 0 bases, the J end by 4 bases, with 12 bases between. Germline V gives CDR1 MNHEY, CDR2 SMNVEV (reference sequence). CDR3 length equals 15 residues. CDR3 sequence: CASSLSTRGLYGYTF. CDR3 DNA sequence: TGTGCCAGCAGTTTATCTACCCGAGGACTCTATGGCTACACCTTC.

This clonotype was recorded many times. This chain uses TRBV2 with TRBJ2-1; 7 bases are shared with TRBD2. Germline V gene data show CDR1 as SNHLY and CDR2 as FYNNEI. Trimming removed 8 bases from V and 3 bases from J; junction bases left unmatched: 4. The CDR3 is 13 residues long. CDR3 sequence: CASVAGDYNEQFF. In DNA, the CDR3 is TGTGCCAGCGTCGCGGGGGACTACAATGAGCAGTTCTTC.

This clonotype was detected ten times or more. The chain has TRBV7-8 and TRBJ1-3, with 7 bases matching TRBD1. Germline V gene sequence: CDR1 SGHVS, CDR2 FQNEAQ. V shed 5 bases, J shed 3 bases, and the junction held 1 base outside the gene matches. CDR3 length: 13 residues. CDR3 DNA sequence: TGTGCCAGCAGCACAGGGGTTGGAAACACCATATATTTT. Translating gives CASSTGVGNTIYF. The variable domain in full, with the rest retrieved from reference TRBV7-8 and TRBJ1-3, is GAGVSQSPRYKVAKRGQDVALRCDPISGHVSLFWYQQALGQGPEFLTYFQNEAQLDKSGLPSDRFFAERPEGSVSTLKIQRTQQEDSAVYLCASSTGVGNTIYFGEGSWLTVV.

This clonotype has a count of ten or more. V and J are TRBV3-1 and TRBJ1-1; tentative D call: TRBD1 (5 bases). Trimming pared 2 bases from V and 2 bases from J, leaving 18 bases between. Germline V lookup: CDR1 LGHDT, CDR2 YNNKEL (reference sequence). The CDR3 covers 17 residues. The CDR3 spells CASSQRGEGPVNTEAFF. In DNA, the CDR3 is TGTGCCAGCAGCCAAAGGGGAGAGGGACCGGTTAACACTGAAGCTTTCTTT.

There are a few counts of this clonotype. This rearrangement joins TRBV29-1 to TRBJ2-1, with 7 bases identical to TRBD2. Germline CDR1 SQVTM, CDR2 ANQGSEA. The ends lost 7 bases at V and 0 bases at J; junction bases unmatched: 9. The CDR3 sequence is 15 residues long. CDR3 sequence: CSGTGGKPSYNEQFF. Here the CDR3 DNA reads TGCAGCGGTACCGGGGGGAAACCCTCCTACAATGAGCAGTTCTTC.

This clonotype was picked up many times. CDR3 loop: CASSTGATSSYNEQFF. The CDR3 DNA is TGTGCCAGCAGTACCGGGGCGACAAGCTCCTACAATGAGCAGTTCTTC. The chain couples TRBV27 to TRBJ2-1; D is perhaps TRBD1 or TRBD2 (5 bases each). This CDR3 has 16 amino acids. CDR1 and CDR2 (germline): MNHEY, SMNVEV (reference sequence). Trimming took 5 bases from V and 0 from J, leaving 14 bases between them.

Ten or more counts support this clonotype. The chain couples TRBV5-1 to TRBJ2-1, with 9 bases matching TRBD1. From germline, CDR1 is SGHRS and CDR2 YFSETQ. The CDR3 sequence is 12 residues long. V shed 0 bases, J shed 16 bases, and the junction held 5 bases outside the gene matches. The CDR3, as DNA: TGCGCCAGCAGCTTGGCGGGACAGGGCAAATTCTTC. As protein: CASSLAGQGKFF.

This clonotype was seen only a few times. CDR3 protein: CASSGDPWGQFF. As DNA, the CDR3 is TGTGCCAGCAGTGGGGACCCTTGGGGGCAGTTCTTC. The chain recombines TRBV6-1 with TRBJ2-1, with D possibly called TRBD1 or TRBD2 (5 bases each). Germline V gene lookup returns CDR1 MNHNS and CDR2 SASEGT. The V and J ends lost 4 bases and 12 bases respectively, with 13 bases between them. The CDR3 sequence is 12 residues long.

This clonotype has at least ten counts. The chain has TRBV29-1 and TRBJ2-7; no clear D gene. Germline assignment: CDR1 SQVTM and CDR2 ANQGSEA. The CDR3 covers 11 residues. Trimming removed 7 bases from V and 2 bases from J, with 9 bases in between. The chain's CDR3 is CSGGSTYEQYF. DNA for the CDR3: TGCAGCGGAGGATCCACCTACGAGCAGTACTTC.